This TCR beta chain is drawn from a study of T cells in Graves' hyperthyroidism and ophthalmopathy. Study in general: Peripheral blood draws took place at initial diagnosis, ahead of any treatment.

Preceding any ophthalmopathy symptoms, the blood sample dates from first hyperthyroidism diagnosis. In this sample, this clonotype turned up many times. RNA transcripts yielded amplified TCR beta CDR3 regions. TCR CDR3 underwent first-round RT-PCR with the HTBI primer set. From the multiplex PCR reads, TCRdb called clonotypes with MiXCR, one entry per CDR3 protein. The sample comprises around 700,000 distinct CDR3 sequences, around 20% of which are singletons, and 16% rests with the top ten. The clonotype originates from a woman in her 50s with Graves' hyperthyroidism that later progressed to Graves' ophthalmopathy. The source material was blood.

This CDR3 reads CASSQRGFSSYEQYF. CDR3 bases: TGTGCCAGCAGCCAACGAGGGTTTAGCTCCTACGAGCAGTACTTC. The chain combines TRBV3-1 with TRBJ2-7; D might be TRBD2 (5 bases). Germline V lookup: CDR1 LGHDT, CDR2 YNNKEL (reference sequence). This CDR3 contains 15 residues. V was cut by 2 bases and J by 0 bases, with 11 bases left in between.